This entry concerns a single T cell receptor beta chain. As yet, its antigen is unknown. The entry originates in a study of CD8 T cells in Susac syndrome. Broader study findings: Clonal expansion involving Susac CD8+ cells peaked in TEMRA cells and active patients.

This CDR3 has 15 amino acids. Germline values: CDR1 SGHRS, CDR2 YFSETQ. V lost 3 bases and J lost 7, with 16 bases in between. About 0.5 to 1 ug RNA was reverse transcribed with random hexamers. The method of amplification for TCR beta CDR3 was immunoSEQ multiplex PCR, covering 54 Vbeta and 13 Jbeta. Each CDR3 protein gets one entry after TCRdb re-called the immunoSEQ multiplex PCR reads with MiXCR. The table includes about 76,000 distinct CDR3 sequences, under 95% detected once. Definite or probable Susac syndrome was diagnosed using recently defined diagnostic criteria. TEMRA cells underwent FACS enrichment and CD8+ and CD4+ T cells underwent negative isolation.

V usage is TRBV5-1 and J usage is TRBJ1-4; a possible D gene is TRBD1 (6 bases). Sequencing used CD8+ T cells from PBMCs. The sequence was obtained from a human donor with Susac syndrome. CDR3: CASSSQPQQGEKLFF. CDR3 bases: TGCGCCAGCAGCTCGCAGCCGCAACAGGGTGAAAAACTGTTTTTT.